This entry features one T cell receptor (beta chain) sequence. Authors' processing steps: Amplifying reference gene primers gave estimates of nucleated cell counts. Produced via immunoSEQ multiplex PCR; TCRdb's table is partial and in-frame only. The V and J calls and clone size are taken from that table; D and trimming were inferred from the DNA. Of about 160,000 clones in the sample, around four fifths were seen once. These data are taken from a study of blood T cell repertoires in COVID-19. Study in general: PBMCs, B-cell-depleted T cells, or T cells provided the cDNA or gDNA that made up the material.

Germline V CDR1 and CDR2: MNHNY, SVGAGI (reference sequence). The CDR3 consists of 14 residues. V lost 7 bases, J lost 8 bases, and 6 bases stayed unmatched. The chain combines TRBV6-6 with TRBJ1-4; 11 nucleotides line up with TRBD1. This clonotype was sampled from an older man with acute or convalescent COVID-19. Sequenced sample: peripheral blood. For the CDR3, the DNA is TGTGCCAGCATTGGGACAGGGGGGGGAGAAAAACTGTTTTTT. It codes for CASIGTGGGEKLFF.